The 18 T cell receptor beta chains listed next were all sequenced from one sample in a study of blood T cell repertoires in COVID-19. Libraries were prepared by immunoSEQ multiplex PCR; TCRdb keeps only in-frame clonotypes and omits some of them. In the table there are approximately 320,000 clones, over 85% of which are singletons. Sequencing was performed on peripheral blood. The receptors were gathered from a woman in her twenties or thirties with COVID-19, enrolled during active disease.

The chain recombines TRBV19 with TRBJ2-3; weak D call: TRBD2 (5 bases). CDR3 length equals 13 residues. V gave up 3 bases and J gave up 6 bases, with 10 bases separating them. Germline loops: CDR1 LNHDA, CDR2 SQIVND (reference sequence). The CDR3 DNA follows: TGTGCCAGTAGTATGGTAGCGCTCGATACGCAGTATTTT. Protein sequence: CASSMVALDTQYF. Complete variable domain (other parts from reference TRBV19 and TRBJ2-3): DGGITQSPKYLFRKEGQNVTLSCEQNLNHDAMYWYRQDPGQGLRLIYYSQIVNDFQKGDIAEGYSVSREKKESFPLTVTSAQKNPTAFYLCASSMVALDTQYFGPGTRLTVL.

The J gene is TRBJ1-4, the V gene TRBV2; 7 bases line up with TRBD1. Per germline, CDR1 SNHLY and CDR2 FYNNEI. The junction had 2 bases not matched to a gene; V was cut back by 3 bases and J by 7 bases. This CDR3 contains 13 residues. CDR3 sequence: CASSEGQIEKLFF. CDR3 bases: TGTGCCAGCAGTGAGGGACAGATTGAAAAACTGTTTTTT.

This clone was counted once. The V gene is TRBV2, the J gene TRBJ2-7; 9 bases map to TRBD2. This CDR3 has 15 residues. V shed 5 bases and J 0 bases; nucleotides not matched to a gene: 5. Germline CDR1 SNHLY, CDR2 FYNNEI. The CDR3 loop is CASSLTSGSSYEQYF. The CDR3 DNA reads TGTGCCAGCAGTTTGACTAGCGGAAGCTCCTACGAGCAGTACTTC.

The chain joins TRBV19 to TRBJ1-2; a possible D gene is TRBD1 (6 bases). This CDR3 comprises 15 residues. V was cut by 7 bases and J by 6 bases, with 21 bases left in between. Germline V gene data show CDR1 as LNHDA and CDR2 as SQIVND (reference sequence). CDR3 protein: CASTPRQALPNGYTF. The CDR3 region has the DNA TGTGCCAGTACGCCAAGACAGGCCCTGCCAAATGGCTACACCTTC.

The V call is TRBV7-9, the J call TRBJ1-3; D is undetermined. This CDR3 region has 11 residues. Germline V gene sequence: CDR1 SEHNR, CDR2 FQNEAQ (reference sequence). The germline V and J ends were trimmed by 7 bases and 3 bases, with 4 bases remaining between them. The CDR3 loop reads CASTLGNTIYF. The CDR3 DNA reads TGTGCCAGCACCCTTGGAAACACCATATATTTT. Full variable domain (missing parts from reference TRBV7-9 and TRBJ1-3): DTGVSQNPRHKITKRGQNVTFRCDPISEHNRLYWYRQTLGQGPEFLTYFQNEAQLEKSRLLSDRFSAERPKGSFSTLEIQRTEQGDSAMYLCASTLGNTIYFGEGSWLTVV.

A few counts support this clone. The V gene is TRBV19, the J gene TRBJ1-4; D is unclear. Germline CDR1 is LNHDA and CDR2 is SQIVND (reference sequence). The CDR3 consists of 16 residues. Between the trimmed V and J ends, which lost 3 bases and 2 bases, there was a span of 13 bases. The CDR3 bases are TGTGCCAGTAGTATTGACTCCCCTGGGACTAATGAAAAACTGTTTTTT. As protein: CASSIDSPGTNEKLFF.

J is TRBJ1-1 and V is TRBV6-5; possible D gene TRBD1, 6 bases. This CDR3 is built from 15 residues. Deletions cut 2 bases from V and 4 bases from J, with 14 bases between. Germline V gives CDR1 MNHEY, CDR2 SVGAGI. DNA of the CDR3: TGTGCCAGCAGTTACCGGGGGGGCTGGAGCACTGAAGCTTTCTTT. Protein sequence: CASSYRGGWSTEAFF.

The chain has TRBV10-3 and TRBJ1-6; D unresolved. V was shortened by 3 bases and J by 0 bases, with 9 bases between the two germline ends. From germline, CDR1 is ENHRY and CDR2 SYGVKD. This CDR3 has 16 amino acids. The CDR3 coding sequence is TGTGCCATCAGTGATTTCCTGAGCTCCTATAATTCACCCCTCCACTTT. Its protein is CAISDFLSSYNSPLHF.

In the case of this clone: This specimen includes other DNA sequences encoding the same CDR3. The chain carries TRBV5-1 and TRBJ1-1, with D uncertain. The germline CDR1 and CDR2 sequences are SGHRS and YFSETQ. V was pared by 0 bases and J by 0 bases, with 6 bases between. The CDR3 runs 14 residues. The CDR3 is CASSLGQMNTEAFF. For the CDR3, the DNA is TGCGCCAGCAGCTTGGGGCAGATGAACACTGAAGCTTTCTTT.

V usage is TRBV7-8 and J usage is TRBJ1-1; D gene unclear. This CDR3 has 16 residues. Germline loops: CDR1 SGHVS, CDR2 FQNEAQ. The germline V and J ends were trimmed by 1 base and 3 bases, with 15 bases remaining between them. CDR3 nucleotide sequence: TGTGCCAGCAGCTTAGAAGGTAGGGCGCGGGACACTGAAGCTTTCTTT. As protein: CASSLEGRARDTEAFF. The full variable domain, with the rest looked up from reference TRBV7-8 and TRBJ1-1, is GAGVSQSPRYKVAKRGQDVALRCDPISGHVSLFWYQQALGQGPEFLTYFQNEAQLDKSGLPSDRFFAERPEGSVSTLKIQRTQQEDSAVYLCASSLEGRARDTEAFFGQGTRLTVV.

V and J are TRBV5-1 and TRBJ1-3; D may be TRBD1 (5 bases). The V end lost 3 bases, the J end lost 1 base, and 11 bases lay between the germline ends. CDR3 length equals 15 residues. Looked up from germline, CDR1 is SGHRS and CDR2 is YFSETQ. For the CDR3, the DNA is TGCGCCAGCAGCTCCCTCGGGGGGTCTGGAAACACCATATATTTT. Residues: CASSSLGGSGNTIYF.

This chain joins TRBV7-9 and TRBJ1-5; 9 nucleotides align to TRBD1. CDR1 and CDR2 (germline): SEHNR, FQNEAQ (reference sequence). The length of the CDR3 is 14 residues. The trim removed 5 bases at V and 4 bases at J, leaving 3 bases unmatched. The DNA of the CDR3 is TGTGCCAGCAGCAAGGACAGGGGTAATCAGCCCCAGCATTTT. It codes for CASSKDRGNQPQHF.

J is TRBJ1-2 and V is TRBV19; maybe TRBD1 (5 bases). V lost 7 bases, J lost 5 bases, and 14 bases lay in between. The CDR3 is 13 amino acids. Germline lookup yields CDR1 LNHDA and CDR2 SQIVND (reference sequence). The CDR3 here is CASTLGGNYGYTF. The CDR3 DNA is TGTGCCAGTACCTTGGGGGGGAATTATGGCTACACCTTC.

The chain joins TRBV4-1 to TRBJ1-5; TRBD1 is a possible D gene (6 bases). V gave up 4 bases and J gave up 6 bases, with 16 bases separating them. This CDR3 contains 15 residues. Germline CDR1 is MGHRA and CDR2 is YSYEKL. The CDR3 sequence is CASSLRTGGLQPQHF. CDR3 nucleotide sequence: TGCGCCAGCAGCCTCCGCACGGGGGGCCTTCAGCCCCAGCATTTT.

This clone showed up just a few times. The chain couples TRBV12-3 or TRBV12-4 to TRBJ1-1, with a weak D call TRBD1 (5 bases). The V end lost 4 bases, the J end lost 4 bases, and 7 bases lay between the germline ends. There are 12 residues in the CDR3. CDR3 amino acids: CASSSTATEAFF. As DNA, the CDR3 is TGTGCCAGCAGTTCGACAGCCACTGAAGCTTTCTTT.

The V gene is TRBV7-7, the J gene TRBJ2-6, with D perhaps matching TRBD1 (5 bases). V dropped 10 bases and J dropped 0 bases, with 16 bases sitting between them. CDR3 length: 16 amino acids. Germline V CDR1 and CDR2: SSHAT, FNYEAQ (reference sequence). The DNA of the CDR3 is TGTGCCATCCCAGGGAAAGGGCGCTCTGGGGCCAACGTCCTGACTTTC. It specifies CAIPGKGRSGANVLTF.

To note about this clone: At the DNA level, this CDR3 is encoded by other sequences in the same sample as well. The chain uses TRBV10-1 and TRBJ1-1, with D possibly TRBD1 on 5 matching bases. This CDR3 region has 11 residues. Germline CDR1 is WNHNN and CDR2 is SYGVQD (reference sequence). Trimming removed 6 bases at V and 5 bases at J, with 7 bases between. CDR3 nucleotides: TGCGCCAGCAGCGCAGGGACTGAAGCTTTCTTT. Residues: CASSAGTEAFF.

The gene calls are TRBV7-8 and TRBJ1-2; no reliable D call. This CDR3 has 17 amino acids. CDR1 is SGHVS and CDR2 is FQNEAQ in the germline V gene. With 5 bases removed from V and 3 bases from J, the gap between germline ends came to 22 bases. The CDR3 coding sequence is TGTGCCAGCAGCAGCATTACCCGAAACTCCGATGACTATGGCTACACCTTC. This encodes CASSSITRNSDDYGYTF.